This TCR beta chain stems from a study of blood T cell repertoires in COVID-19. Across the whole study: COVID-19 samples collected from the United States, Italy and Spain covered acute and convalescent phases. Sample material is recorded as cDNA or gDNA derived from T cells, B-cell-depleted T cells, or PBMCs.

Germline CDR1 GTSNPN, CDR2 SVGIG (reference sequence). V gave up 2 bases and J gave up 10 bases; unmatched junction bases: 4. The CDR3 has 14 residues. How the authors handled the data: It was from reference gene primer amplification that nucleated cell counts were estimated. The table came from immunoSEQ multiplex PCR; TCRdb's copy has only in-frame clones and leaves some out. From that table come the V and J calls and clone size; the DNA was used to work out D and trimming. Of more than 45,000 clones in the sample, roughly 86% are singletons; the top ten hold approximately 15%. The chain carries TRBV30 and TRBJ1-6; 11 nucleotides match TRBD1. Sequencing used peripheral blood. The origin of this receptor is a man in his sixties with active or convalescent COVID-19. The CDR3 DNA follows: TGTGCCTGGAGTCCGGGACAGGGGGGCTCACCCCTCCACTTT. Its protein is CAWSPGQGGSPLHF.